The next 18 T cell receptor beta chains were all read from a single sample in a study of blood T cell repertoires in COVID-19. Using immunoSEQ multiplex PCR, the repertoire was profiled, and TCRdb retains in-frame clones only, with some absent. The sample lists roughly 80,000 clones, approximately 82% occurring once. The sequenced material came from peripheral blood. The receptors here all came from a woman aged 55-69 years with acute or convalescent COVID-19.

This chain uses TRBV5-1 with TRBJ2-2, with 12 bases that match TRBD2. CDR3 size: 18 residues. J lost 0 bases, V lost 3 bases, and 6 bases had no gene match. CDR1 SGHRS and CDR2 YFSETQ come from the germline V gene. As DNA, the CDR3 is TGCGCCAGCAGCTCCGGGACTAGCGGGCGACCGAACACCGGGGAGCTGTTTTTT. It translates to CASSSGTSGRPNTGELFF. Full variable domain (rest looked up from reference TRBV5-1 and TRBJ2-2): KAGVTQTPRYLIKTRGQQVTLSCSPISGHRSVSWYQQTPGQGLQFLFEYFSETQRNKGNFPGRFSGRQFSNSRSEMNVSTLELGDSALYLCASSSGTSGRPNTGELFFGEGSRLTVL.

The chain combines TRBV10-3 with TRBJ2-1; a possible D gene is TRBD2 (6 bases). Trimming took 8 bases from V and 6 from J, leaving 14 bases between them. Germline V CDR1 and CDR2: ENHRY, SYGVKD. The CDR3 has 13 amino acids. CDR3 loop: CAIAGGLPNEQFF. For the CDR3, the DNA is TGTGCCATCGCCGGGGGACTCCCCAATGAGCAGTTCTTC.

In DNA, the CDR3 is TGCGCCAGCAGCAGTTTACAGGGGATCGACACCTTC. Its protein is CASSSLQGIDTF. The chain uses TRBV5-1 and TRBJ1-2; TRBD1 matches at 7 bases. The J segment lost 12 bases and the V segment lost 4 bases, leaving 9 bases of the junction unmatched. The CDR3 covers 12 residues. Germline V gene sequence: CDR1 SGHRS, CDR2 YFSETQ.

V is TRBV9 and J is TRBJ1-2; D is possibly TRBD1 (6 bases). V was pared by 1 base and J by 8 bases, with 9 bases between. This CDR3 has 12 residues. Per germline, CDR1 SGDLS and CDR2 YYNGEE. The chain's CDR3 is CASSVNRDGYTF. The CDR3 nucleotides are TGTGCCAGCAGCGTAAACAGGGACGGCTACACCTTC. Looking up the rest from reference TRBV9 and TRBJ1-2 gives the full variable domain: DSGVTQTPKHLITATGQRVTLRCSPRSGDLSVYWYQQSLDQGLQFLIQYYNGEERAKGNILERFSAQQFPDLHSELNLSSLELGDSALYFCASSVNRDGYTFGSGTRLTVV.

This clone was counted a few times. The same CDR3 also results from other DNA sequences found in this sample. CDR3 DNA sequence: TGTGCCAGCAGCTTTACCGGTCCCTATGGCTACACCTTC. Protein: CASSFTGPYGYTF. V usage is TRBV27 and J usage is TRBJ1-2, with D unclear. The V gene lost 6 bases and the J gene lost 4 bases, with 12 bases spanning the gap. The germline V gene has CDR1 MNHEY and CDR2 SMNVEV (reference sequence). The CDR3 consists of 13 residues.

The gene calls are TRBV19 and TRBJ1-6; weak D call: TRBD1 (6 bases). This CDR3 contains 15 residues. Germline CDR1 reads LNHDA; CDR2 reads SQIVND (reference sequence). V lost 1 base and J 11 bases, leaving 15 bases between the germline ends. The CDR3 is CASSIVYRTEPPLHF. In DNA form, the CDR3 reads TGTGCCAGTAGTATAGTATACCGGACAGAGCCACCCCTCCACTTT. Using reference TRBV19 and TRBJ1-6 for the parts outside the CDR3, the full variable domain is DGGITQSPKYLFRKEGQNVTLSCEQNLNHDAMYWYRQDPGQGLRLIYYSQIVNDFQKGDIAEGYSVSREKKESFPLTVTSAQKNPTAFYLCASSIVYRTEPPLHFGNGTRLTVT.

This clone was observed at least ten times. The chain is built from TRBV30 and TRBJ2-1, with D possibly TRBD1 on 6 matching bases. Germline V lookup: CDR1 GTSNPN, CDR2 SVGIG (reference sequence). V lost 8 bases and J lost 5, with 19 bases in between. This CDR3 spans 14 amino acids. CDR3 DNA: TGTGCCGGCTTCCCCGGGACACTTAACAATGAGCAGTTCTTC. Its translation is CAGFPGTLNNEQFF.

This clone turned up a few times. The V and J genes are TRBV5-1 and TRBJ2-5; 8 bases match TRBD1. CDR1 and CDR2 from the germline V gene are SGHRS and YFSETQ. This CDR3 is built from 14 residues. Unmatched junction bases numbered 7, after V lost 4 bases and J lost 5 bases. The CDR3 loop is CASSRWTGRETQYF. CDR3 DNA: TGCGCCAGCAGCCGATGGACAGGGCGTGAGACCCAGTACTTC.

The genes are TRBV19 and TRBJ2-7, with 9 bases fitting TRBD2. CDR1 and CDR2 (germline): LNHDA, SQIVND (reference sequence). V lost 3 bases and J lost 4; bases outside the gene matches: 10. CDR3 length: 16 residues. The chain's CDR3 is CASSIRASGTLYEQYF. The CDR3 DNA reads TGTGCCAGTAGTATCAGGGCTAGCGGGACTCTATACGAGCAGTACTTC. Drawing the rest from reference TRBV19 and TRBJ2-7, the complete variable domain is DGGITQSPKYLFRKEGQNVTLSCEQNLNHDAMYWYRQDPGQGLRLIYYSQIVNDFQKGDIAEGYSVSREKKESFPLTVTSAQKNPTAFYLCASSIRASGTLYEQYFGPGTRLTVT.

This clone was detected a few times. The chain employs TRBV12-3 or TRBV12-4 and TRBJ1-2; TRBD1 is a possible D gene (5 bases). CDR3 size: 12 residues. Trimming took off 3 bases at V and 7 bases at J, with 9 bases between the two ends. This CDR3 reads CASSLWGGGYTF. In DNA, the CDR3 is TGTGCCAGCAGTTTGTGGGGGGGTGGCTACACCTTC.

V gene TRBV10-2 combines with J gene TRBJ2-7, with a weak D call TRBD2 (6 bases). The V and J ends lost 5 bases and 6 bases respectively, with 17 bases between them. The germline V gene has CDR1 WSHSY and CDR2 SAAADI. The CDR3 sequence is 14 residues long. This CDR3 is CASSKPGTLSEQYF. The DNA of the CDR3 is TGCGCCAGCAGTAAGCCGGGGACTCTAAGCGAGCAGTACTTC.

This chain connects TRBV9 to TRBJ2-3; D may be TRBD2 (6 bases). Trimming pared 0 bases from V and 2 bases from J, leaving 10 bases between. Germline CDR1 SGDLS, CDR2 YYNGEE. The CDR3 contains 15 residues. CDR3 coding DNA: TGTGCCAGCAGCGTAGAGTTAGCGGACACAGATACGCAGTATTTT. Its protein product is CASSVELADTDTQYF. Full variable domain (missing parts from reference TRBV9 and TRBJ2-3): DSGVTQTPKHLITATGQRVTLRCSPRSGDLSVYWYQQSLDQGLQFLIQYYNGEERAKGNILERFSAQQFPDLHSELNLSSLELGDSALYFCASSVELADTDTQYFGPGTRLTVL.

This clone appeared once. J is TRBJ2-3 and V is TRBV13; no clear D gene. V was pared by 5 bases and J by 2 bases, with 14 bases between. Germline values: CDR1 PRHDT, CDR2 FYEKMQ (reference sequence). The CDR3 is 15 amino acids. The CDR3 nucleotides read TGTGCCAGCAGCCCAATCCCGACTCCCACAGATACGCAGTATTTT. It translates to CASSPIPTPTDTQYF.

The chain couples TRBV11-3 to TRBJ1-2; D is undetermined. V was cut by 5 bases and J by 6 bases, with 13 bases left in between. This CDR3 region has 13 residues. Germline CDR1 SGHNT, CDR2 YENEEA. In DNA, the CDR3 is TGTGCCAGCAGCCCACGCGGTGGTAATGGCTACACCTTC. The encoded protein is CASSPRGGNGYTF.

The V call is TRBV7-2, the J call TRBJ1-1; weak D call: TRBD1 (6 bases). V gave up 3 bases and J gave up 10 bases, with 15 bases separating them. Germline-derived CDR1 and CDR2 are SGHTA and FQGNSA. This CDR3 has 13 residues. The CDR3 bases are TGTGCCAGCAGCTTTCAACAGGGTGTTGGAGCTTTCTTT. Protein: CASSFQQGVGAFF.

This clone was detected only once. V is TRBV4-3 and J is TRBJ2-1; 9 bases agree with TRBD2. V trimming: 6 bases; J trimming: 4 bases; junction bases outside the gene matches: 13. Germline lookup yields CDR1 LGHNA and CDR2 YSLEER. This CDR3 contains 17 residues. The CDR3 is CASSSWEAGGQYNEQFF. The CDR3 DNA follows: TGCGCCAGCAGTTCGTGGGAAGCGGGGGGACAGTACAATGAGCAGTTCTTC.

This clone has more than one count but fewer than ten. J is TRBJ1-2 and V is TRBV7-2, with 7 bases matching TRBD1. This CDR3 is built from 12 residues. Germline lookup yields CDR1 SGHTA and CDR2 FQGNSA. V dropped 4 bases and J dropped 8; count of bases not matched to a gene: 4. The CDR3 nucleotides read TGTGCCAGCAGCTGGGACAGCGAGGGCTACACCTTC. Amino acid sequence: CASSWDSEGYTF. Full variable domain (missing parts from reference TRBV7-2 and TRBJ1-2): GAGVSQSPSNKVTEKGKDVELRCDPISGHTALYWYRQSLGQGLEFLIYFQGNSAPDKSGLPSDRFSAERTGGSVSTLTIQRTQQEDSAVYLCASSWDSEGYTFGSGTRLTVV.

The chain recombines TRBV11-2 with TRBJ1-2; D not certain. The CDR3 sequence is 15 residues long. The V end was cut by 0 bases, the J end by 4 bases, with 12 bases between. Germline V CDR1 and CDR2: SGHAT, FQNNGV. The CDR3: CASSLEGQRGYGYTF. CDR3 DNA: TGTGCCAGCAGCTTAGAGGGTCAGCGGGGCTATGGCTACACCTTC.